This T cell receptor (beta chain) was recovered during a study of graft-versus-host responses after intestinal transplantation. With respect to this clone: What it binds is unknown.

The protocol was immunoSEQ multiplex PCR, while the TCRdb copy is restricted to in-frame clones and leaves out a portion. The table lists about 94,000 clones, 75% to 95% of them singletons. CDR1 is KGHSH and CDR2 is LQKENI in the germline V gene. Trimming took off 3 bases at V and 0 bases at J, with 6 bases between the two ends. The CDR3 is 14 amino acids. J is TRBJ1-5 and V is TRBV18, with D unclear. The sample in question was unstimulated CD8+ T cells sorted from spleen or lymph node cells, obtained before intestinal transplant. The clonotype comes from a human donor who received an intestinal transplant. CDR3 DNA sequence: TGTGCCAGCTCACCGGCCGATAGCAATCAGCCCCAGCATTTT. Translating it yields CASSPADSNQPQHF. The whole variable domain, filled in from reference TRBV18 and TRBJ1-5, reads NAGVMQNPRHLVRRRGQEARLRCSPMKGHSHVYWYRQLPEEGLKFMVYLQKENIIDESGMPKERFSAEFPKEGPSILRIQQVVRGDSAAYFCASSPADSNQPQHFGDGTRLSIL.